These 29 T cell receptor beta chains originate from one sample sequenced in a study of T cell responses to AZD1222 COVID-19 vaccine. Sequencing used immunoSEQ multiplex PCR; TCRdb keeps in-frame clones, though not all of them. The sample shows approximately 140,000 clones, 75% to 90% of them seen only once. This material consisted of peripheral blood, taken on day 0 of MenACWY control vaccination. The receptors come from an adult in good health.

This sequence joins TRBV28 and TRBJ2-5; D not certain. The V and J ends lost 1 base and 1 base respectively, with 7 bases between them. Germline CDR1 is MDHEN and CDR2 is SYDVKM. The CDR3 has 14 residues. The CDR3 nucleotides read TGTGCCAGCAGTTTATATACAGCCCAAGAGACCCAGTACTTC. Translation gives CASSLYTAQETQYF.

This chain connects TRBV7-9 to TRBJ1-5; perhaps TRBD1 as D (6 bases). V gave up 1 base and J gave up 7 bases, with 11 bases separating them. CDR1 and CDR2 (germline): SEHNR, FQNEAQ (reference sequence). The CDR3 spans 14 residues. CDR3 sequence reads: CASSLGTGTQPQHF. The CDR3 region has the DNA TGTGCCAGCAGCTTAGGTACAGGGACCCAGCCCCAGCATTTT. Full variable domain (rest looked up from reference TRBV7-9 and TRBJ1-5): DTGVSQNPRHKITKRGQNVTFRCDPISEHNRLYWYRQTLGQGPEFLTYFQNEAQLEKSRLLSDRFSAERPKGSFSTLEIQRTEQGDSAMYLCASSLGTGTQPQHFGDGTRLSIL.

The chain employs TRBV27 and TRBJ1-5; perhaps TRBD1 as D (6 bases). This CDR3 is built from 13 residues. Trimming stripped 9 bases from V and 1 base from J, with 10 bases between. Per the germline V gene, CDR1 is MNHEY and CDR2 is SMNVEV (reference sequence). The CDR3 protein is CASRGQSNQPQHF. DNA for the CDR3: TGTGCCAGTCGTGGACAGAGCAATCAGCCCCAGCATTTT.

The chain couples TRBV6-1 to TRBJ2-1; 15 bases are a match to TRBD2. V was clipped by 4 bases and J by 10 bases; unmatched bases: 11. From germline, CDR1 is MNHNS and CDR2 SASEGT. The CDR3 consists of 17 residues. CDR3 in DNA: TGTGCCAGCAGTGGAAGTACGGGGACTAGCGGGGGGTACGAGCAGTTCTTC. Its translation is CASSGSTGTSGGYEQFF.

This clone was recorded once. The chain carries TRBV23-1 and TRBJ1-5, with D tentatively TRBD1 (6 bases). TRBV23-1 is recorded as an ORF, its role being uncertain. The CDR3 is 19 amino acids. Between the trimmed V and J ends, which lost 1 base and 2 bases, there was a span of 21 bases. CDR3 nucleotides: TGCGCCAGCAGTCAATTGGACCGGGACAAAGGGCGCCGCAATCAGCCCCAGCATTTT. Its protein is CASSQLDRDKGRRNQPQHF.

The table lists this clone with a few counts. The rearrangement uses TRBV2 and TRBJ1-2; 7 bases match TRBD1. CDR1 SNHLY and CDR2 FYNNEI come from the germline V gene. Unmatched junction bases numbered 9, after V lost 3 bases and J lost 8 bases. The CDR3 length is 14 residues. CDR3 DNA: TGTGCCAGCAGTGAGGGCAGGGGGTCCGCCGGCTACACCTTC. Translation: CASSEGRGSAGYTF.

CDR3 nucleotide sequence: TGTGCCAGCAGTCCGGGGGGAGGCAGGGTCACCGATGAGCAGTTCTTC. As protein: CASSPGGGRVTDEQFF. V gene TRBV27 combines with J gene TRBJ2-1, with 7 bases identical to TRBD2. V dropped 5 bases and J dropped 8; count of bases not matched to a gene: 15. CDR1 and CDR2 from the germline V gene are MNHEY and SMNVEV (reference sequence). The CDR3 covers 16 residues.

The chain couples TRBV24-1 to TRBJ1-1, with a possible D match to TRBD1 (5 bases). Germline-derived CDR1 and CDR2 are KGHDR and SFDVKD. V was cut by 5 bases and J by 10 bases, with 13 bases left in between. This CDR3 has 12 residues. The CDR3 spells CATSASGSGAFF. CDR3 in DNA: TGTGCCACCAGTGCATCAGGGAGTGGAGCTTTCTTT.

This clone was counted only a few times. V and J are TRBV7-9 and TRBJ1-3, with 8 bases that match TRBD1. The CDR3 extends over 15 amino acids. Germline V gives CDR1 SEHNR, CDR2 FQNEAQ (reference sequence). Trimming cost V 7 bases and J 1 base; bases outside gene matches: 6. Here the CDR3 reads CASTLDRASGNTIYF. The CDR3 nucleotides read TGTGCCAGCACCCTGGACAGGGCTTCTGGAAACACCATATATTTT. The whole variable domain, remainder taken from reference TRBV7-9 and TRBJ1-3, is DTGVSQNPRHKITKRGQNVTFRCDPISEHNRLYWYRQTLGQGPEFLTYFQNEAQLEKSRLLSDRFSAERPKGSFSTLEIQRTEQGDSAMYLCASTLDRASGNTIYFGEGSWLTVV.

The chain has TRBV5-6 and TRBJ2-7; either TRBD1 or TRBD2 may supply D (5 bases each). This CDR3 comprises 14 residues. Germline CDR1 is SGHDT and CDR2 is YYEEEE. V was shortened by 2 bases and J by 3 bases, with 12 bases between the two germline ends. The CDR3 sequence: CASSLPGRIYEQYF. The CDR3 region has the DNA TGTGCCAGCAGCTTACCGGGACGTATCTACGAGCAGTACTTC.

This chain joins TRBV5-1 and TRBJ1-6, with a weak D call TRBD1 (6 bases). The ends were cut back, 0 bases at V and 10 bases at J, with 20 bases in the middle. CDR1 and CDR2 (germline): SGHRS, YFSETQ. CDR3 length: 17 residues. The CDR3 sequence is CASSLVGPTGYGSPLHF. CDR3 DNA sequence: TGCGCCAGCAGCTTGGTAGGCCCAACAGGGTATGGGTCACCCCTCCACTTT.

The chain links TRBV20-1 to TRBJ1-4; the D is unclear. Germline V lookup: CDR1 DFQATT, CDR2 SNEGSKA (reference sequence). V was shortened by 5 bases and J by 6 bases, with 7 bases between the two germline ends. This CDR3 comprises 11 residues. CDR3 DNA: TGCAGTGCTCGTATAGATGAAAAACTGTTTTTT. Its protein is CSARIDEKLFF.

About this clone: The junction differs from germline at one of its ends, possibly a read error. The chain joins TRBV6-5 to TRBJ1-1; D is unresolved. Germline V gene data show CDR1 as MNHEY and CDR2 as SVGAGI. The CDR3 sequence is 14 residues long. The CDR3 DNA reads as TGTGCCAGCAGACCACCTCAGGTGAACTCTGAAGCTTTCTTT. This encodes CASRPPQVNSEAFF.

A single count supports this clone. The rearrangement uses TRBV9 and TRBJ2-1; D unclear. Germline CDR1 and CDR2: SGDLS and YYNGEE. The V end was cut by 0 bases, the J end by 4 bases, with 11 bases between. The CDR3 has 15 residues. CDR3 sequence (DNA): TGTGCCAGCAGCGTAGGGGCAGGCAGGTACAATGAGCAGTTCTTC. Protein sequence: CASSVGAGRYNEQFF.

This clone has a handful of counts. The chain employs TRBV30 and TRBJ1-5; D gene uncertain. Trimming removed 2 bases from V and 6 bases from J, with 11 bases in between. CDR1 GTSNPN and CDR2 SVGIG come from the germline V gene (reference sequence). This CDR3 has 13 residues. CDR3 in DNA: TGTGCCTGGAGTACAAGGCATGGTCAGCCCCAGCATTTT. It specifies CAWSTRHGQPQHF.

This clone was observed a single time. The V and J genes are TRBV11-2 and TRBJ2-3; the D gene is possibly TRBD2 (5 bases). Germline-derived CDR1 and CDR2 are SGHAT and FQNNGV. This CDR3 spans 12 amino acids. Trimming took off 4 bases at V and 6 bases at J, with 8 bases between the two ends. The CDR3 protein is CASSWRRDTQYF. In nucleotides, the CDR3 is TGTGCCAGCAGCTGGAGGAGGGATACGCAGTATTTT.

This clone was seen once. The genes are TRBV5-6 and TRBJ1-6, with 7 bases matching TRBD1. This CDR3 comprises 14 residues. The J segment lost 11 bases and the V segment lost 5 bases, leaving 10 bases of the junction unmatched. Germline assignment: CDR1 SGHDT and CDR2 YYEEEE. This chain's CDR3 is CASRPRTGRAPLHF. The CDR3 DNA follows: TGTGCCAGCAGACCGAGGACAGGCAGGGCACCCCTCCACTTT.

The chain couples TRBV29-1 to TRBJ2-2; either TRBD1 or TRBD2 may supply D (6 bases each). This CDR3 is built from 13 residues. V was cut by 4 bases and J by 6 bases, with 12 bases left in between. Germline V gives CDR1 SQVTM, CDR2 ANQGSEA. The CDR3 protein is CSVAWGASGELFF. CDR3 in DNA: TGCAGCGTTGCGTGGGGGGCGTCCGGGGAGCTGTTTTTT.

The CDR3 spells CASSYSTFEAFF. In DNA, the CDR3 is TGTGCCAGCAGTTACTCGACATTTGAAGCTTTCTTT. The chain employs TRBV6-5 and TRBJ1-1, with D unresolved. The germline V gene has CDR1 MNHEY and CDR2 SVGAGI. This CDR3 has 12 amino acids. V shed 0 bases and J shed 7 bases, with 6 bases lying between them.

V usage is TRBV9 and J usage is TRBJ1-1; the D gene is possibly TRBD1 (6 bases). CDR1 SGDLS and CDR2 YYNGEE come from the germline V gene. CDR3 length equals 16 residues. Trimming pared 0 bases from V and 1 base from J, leaving 13 bases between. The CDR3 loop is CASSVAGGPPNTEAFF. As DNA, the CDR3 is TGTGCCAGCAGCGTAGCCGGGGGGCCCCCGAACACTGAAGCTTTCTTT.

V gene TRBV12-3 or TRBV12-4 combines with J gene TRBJ2-5; no firm D call. This CDR3 comprises 13 residues. V lost 3 bases and J lost 2, with 7 bases in between. For the CDR3, the DNA is TGTGCCAGCAGTTTGAACTATCAAGAGACCCAGTACTTC. Residues: CASSLNYQETQYF.

This sequence joins TRBV2 and TRBJ2-7, with unresolved D. This CDR3 is built from 14 residues. The ends were cut back, 5 bases at V and 4 bases at J, with 15 bases in the middle. Germline V CDR1 and CDR2: SNHLY, FYNNEI. The CDR3 DNA is TGTGCCAGCAGTCGATCCCTTGCATCGTACGAGCAGTACGTC. As protein: CASSRSLASYEQYV.

The chain uses TRBV19 and TRBJ2-1; 10 bases are shared with TRBD2. With V trimmed by 3 bases and J by 3 bases, 5 bases remained unmatched. This CDR3 spans 16 amino acids. CDR1 and CDR2 from the germline V gene are LNHDA and SQIVND (reference sequence). The CDR3 sequence is CASSIRTSGVYNEQFF. DNA of the CDR3: TGTGCCAGTAGTATTAGGACTAGCGGAGTCTACAATGAGCAGTTCTTC.

This chain links TRBV9 with TRBJ1-2, with D maybe TRBD1 (5 bases). Trimming shortened V by 3 bases and J by 7 bases, and 19 bases separated the two germline ends. Germline V CDR1 and CDR2: SGDLS, YYNGEE. CDR3 length equals 15 residues. The CDR3 reads CASSARDQGFRGYTF. For the CDR3, the DNA is TGTGCCAGCAGCGCCCGGGACCAGGGATTTCGTGGCTACACCTTC.

V is TRBV28 and J is TRBJ2-7; maybe TRBD1 (5 bases). The CDR3 is 14 amino acids. The germline V gene encodes CDR1 MDHEN and CDR2 SYDVKM. Trimming removed 7 bases at V and 2 bases at J, with 15 bases between. This CDR3 is CASTQWQGTYEQYF. The CDR3, as DNA: TGTGCCAGCACTCAATGGCAGGGAACCTACGAGCAGTACTTC.

This clone was seen a single time. This chain joins TRBV5-6 and TRBJ2-2; no reliable D call. The CDR3 consists of 16 residues. V was cut by 0 bases and J by 1 base, with 10 bases left in between. Germline CDR1 is SGHDT and CDR2 is YYEEEE. The CDR3 reads CASSLVGLENTGELFF. CDR3 in DNA: TGTGCCAGCAGCTTGGTGGGATTGGAGAACACCGGGGAGCTGTTTTTT. The whole variable domain, filled in from reference TRBV5-6 and TRBJ2-2, reads DAGVTQSPTHLIKTRGQQVTLRCSPKSGHDTVSWYQQALGQGPQFIFQYYEEEERQRGNFPDRFSGHQFPNYSSELNVNALLLGDSALYLCASSLVGLENTGELFFGEGSRLTVL.

The J gene is TRBJ2-1, the V gene TRBV29-1, with D uncertain. The CDR3 extends over 11 amino acids. V lost 7 bases and J lost 10, with 14 bases in between. CDR1 is SQVTM, CDR2 ANQGSEA, per germline. CDR3 nucleotides: TGCAGCGCCGCCGACGGTTGGGAGCAGTTCTTC. This gives the protein CSAADGWEQFF.

The chain combines TRBV11-2 with TRBJ1-4, with TRBD1 matching 7 bases. This CDR3 spans 15 amino acids. J gave up 4 bases and V 5 bases, and 7 bases lay outside the gene matches. The V gene's germline CDR1 is SGHAT and CDR2 FQNNGV. The DNA for the CDR3 is TGTGCCAGCAGCCAGATGACAGGGATTAATGAAAAACTGTTTTTT. This encodes CASSQMTGINEKLFF. Looking up the rest from reference TRBV11-2 and TRBJ1-4 gives the full variable domain: EAGVAQSPRYKIIEKRQSVAFWCNPISGHATLYWYQQILGQGPKLLIQFQNNGVVDDSQLPKDRFSAERLKGVDSTLKIQPAKLEDSAVYLCASSQMTGINEKLFFGSGTQLSVL.

This clone was counted a few times. In DNA, the CDR3 is TGTGCCAGCAGCTTATCGGTGGTGACAGGGCTTCAAAACACTGAAGCTTTCTTT. This codes for CASSLSVVTGLQNTEAFF. J is TRBJ1-1 and V is TRBV7-6; 7 bases align to TRBD1. The junction had 14 bases not matched to a gene; V was cut back by 2 bases and J by 2 bases. CDR3 length: 18 residues. CDR1 SGHVS and CDR2 FNYEAQ come from the germline V gene.